The 28 T cell receptor beta chains reported below all come from one sample, sequenced in a study of blood T cell repertoires in COVID-19. TCRdb's copy holds only in-frame clones and misses some; the assay was immunoSEQ multiplex PCR. The sample includes about 300,000 clones, about 88% of them seen just once. Specimen: peripheral blood. The source is a man in his 70s with acute or convalescent COVID-19.

This clone was observed a handful of times. The rearrangement uses TRBV4-3 and TRBJ2-6; 12 bases fit TRBD2. Per germline, CDR1 LGHNA and CDR2 YSLEER. CDR3 size: 19 residues. V was clipped by 1 base and J by 0 bases; unmatched bases: 4. The CDR3 sequence: CASSQGLAGVHSGANVLTF. In DNA, the CDR3 is TGCGCCAGCAGCCAAGGACTAGCGGGAGTACACTCTGGGGCCAACGTCCTGACTTTC.

V usage is TRBV9 and J usage is TRBJ1-6; 8 bases agree with TRBD1. With V trimmed by 4 bases and J by 8 bases, 5 bases remained unmatched. Germline-derived CDR1 and CDR2 are SGDLS and YYNGEE. The CDR3 extends over 14 amino acids. CDR3 protein: CASSTTGADSPLHF. The CDR3 DNA follows: TGTGCCAGCAGCACGACAGGGGCGGATTCACCCCTCCACTTT.

The J gene is TRBJ2-7, the V gene TRBV5-8; no clear D. V lost 2 bases and J 0 bases, leaving 9 bases between the germline ends. This CDR3 comprises 14 residues. The germline V gene encodes CDR1 SGHTS and CDR2 YDEGEE. For the CDR3, the DNA is TGTGCCAGCAGCTTCCGGTACCGCTCCTACGAGCAGTACTTC. Encoded protein: CASSFRYRSYEQYF. Based on the CDR3 plus reference TRBV5-8 and TRBJ2-7, the full variable domain is EAGVTQSPTHLIKTRGQQATLRCSPISGHTSVYWYQQALGLGLQFLLWYDEGEERNRGNFPPRFSGRQFPNYSSELNVNALELEDSALYLCASSFRYRSYEQYFGPGTRLTVT.

The V gene is TRBV24-1, the J gene TRBJ2-3; a possible D gene is TRBD2 (5 bases). This CDR3 is 17 amino acids long. V lost 3 bases and J 0 bases, leaving 15 bases between the germline ends. The germline V gene encodes CDR1 KGHDR and CDR2 SFDVKD. Written as DNA, the CDR3 is TGTGCCACCAGTGATATTGTTAGCGCCGATAGCACAGATACGCAGTATTTT. Translated, it gives CATSDIVSADSTDTQYF.

The chain has TRBV28 and TRBJ1-4, with D unresolved. Trimming shortened V by 8 bases and J by 5 bases, and 12 bases separated the two germline ends. The CDR3 is made up of 13 amino acids. The germline V gene encodes CDR1 MDHEN and CDR2 SYDVKM. The chain's CDR3 is CASSGFLNEKLFF. For the CDR3, the DNA is TGTGCCAGCTCGGGGTTCCTCAATGAAAAACTGTTTTTT.

This chain links TRBV6-2 or TRBV6-3 with TRBJ2-3; TRBD2 might be the D (7 bases). Trimming shortened V by 2 bases and J by 3 bases, and 15 bases separated the two germline ends. The CDR3 length is 16 residues. The V gene's germline CDR1 is MNHEY and CDR2 SVGEGT. CDR3 sequence reads: CASSYRRGAETDTQYF. Here the CDR3 DNA reads TGTGCCAGCAGTTACCGCCGGGGGGCGGAAACAGATACGCAGTATTTT.

This chain links TRBV6-5 with TRBJ2-3, with a tentative D call TRBD2 (6 bases). CDR1 MNHEY and CDR2 SVGAGI come from the germline V gene. The CDR3 runs to 16 residues. Trimming shortened V by 0 bases and J by 1 base, and 11 bases separated the two germline ends. CDR3 in amino acids: CASSYSISGGTDTQYF. The CDR3 DNA reads as TGTGCCAGCAGTTACTCGATTAGCGGAGGCACAGATACGCAGTATTTT.

The chain recombines TRBV5-4 with TRBJ2-1; TRBD1 matches 9 bases. The CDR3 is made up of 18 amino acids. V lost 5 bases and J lost 3; bases outside the gene matches: 15. Germline-derived CDR1 and CDR2 are SGHNT and YYREEE (reference sequence). CDR3 amino acids: CASSYGTGPRDLYNEQFF. DNA of the CDR3: TGTGCCAGCAGTTACGGGACAGGGCCGAGGGATCTCTACAATGAGCAGTTCTTC.

This chain connects TRBV12-3 or TRBV12-4 to TRBJ2-3, with D possibly matching TRBD2 (5 bases). The CDR3 is 13 residues long. The V end lost 6 bases, the J end lost 5 bases, and 12 bases lay between the germline ends. The DNA for the CDR3 is TGTGCCAGCAGCCGAGGGCTAGGAGATACGCAGTATTTT. The encoded protein is CASSRGLGDTQYF.

Remarks on this clone: Different DNA sequences within this sample yield the same CDR3. The rearrangement links TRBV3-1 (or the pseudogene TRBV3-2) to TRBJ1-2, with D possibly TRBD1 on 5 matching bases. Germline V gives CDR1 LGHDT, CDR2 YNNKEL (reference sequence). V lost 0 bases, J lost 1 base, and 9 bases lay in between. The CDR3 extends over 15 amino acids. The CDR3 DNA sequence: TGTGCCAGCAGCCAAGATTCGGGGGGTAACTATGGCTACACCTTC. Protein: CASSQDSGGNYGYTF.

This chain connects TRBV7-2 to TRBJ1-2; weak D call: TRBD1 (5 bases). The V end lost 2 bases, the J end lost 4 bases, and 11 bases lay between the germline ends. This CDR3 spans 14 amino acids. Germline values: CDR1 SGHTA, CDR2 FQGNSA. The CDR3, as DNA: TGTGCCAGCAGCTTACAGGGCGGAAGCTATGGCTACACCTTC. Residues: CASSLQGGSYGYTF. Combining the CDR3 with reference TRBV7-2 and TRBJ1-2 gives the whole variable domain GAGVSQSPSNKVTEKGKDVELRCDPISGHTALYWYRQSLGQGLEFLIYFQGNSAPDKSGLPSDRFSAERTGGSVSTLTIQRTQQEDSAVYLCASSLQGGSYGYTFGSGTRLTVV.

The chain has TRBV19 and TRBJ1-5, with 8 bases lining up with TRBD1. After removal of 6 bases from V and 0 bases from J, the junction contained 4 bases not matched to a gene. Germline V gives CDR1 LNHDA, CDR2 SQIVND (reference sequence). CDR3 size: 15 residues. DNA of the CDR3: TGTGCCAGTAGCGACGGGACAGGTAGCAATCAGCCCCAGCATTTT. This codes for CASSDGTGSNQPQHF.

The rearrangement links TRBV5-1 to TRBJ2-3; TRBD1 is a possible D gene (6 bases). CDR1 and CDR2 from the germline V gene are SGHRS and YFSETQ. V lost 0 bases and J lost 5, with 16 bases in between. CDR3 length equals 16 residues. CDR3 protein: CASSLGPAGVQDTQYF. The CDR3 DNA reads as TGCGCCAGCAGCTTGGGGCCGGCAGGGGTACAAGATACGCAGTATTTT.

V is TRBV2 and J is TRBJ1-3, with TRBD1 as a possible D gene (5 bases). CDR3 length: 13 residues. Trimming cost V 6 bases and J 3 bases, with 9 bases left between them. In germline, CDR1 is SNHLY, CDR2 FYNNEI. The CDR3 spells CASSRVFGNTIYF. The CDR3 DNA follows: TGTGCCAGCAGCAGGGTTTTTGGAAACACCATATATTTT. Supplemented by reference TRBV2 and TRBJ1-3, the full variable domain reads EPEVTQTPSHQVTQMGQEVILRCVPISNHLYFYWYRQILGQKVEFLVSFYNNEISEKSEIFDDQFSVERPDGSNFTLKIRSTKLEDSAMYFCASSRVFGNTIYFGEGSWLTVV.

This clone showed up just a few times. The V gene is TRBV4-3, the J gene TRBJ1-2; 10 nucleotides line up with TRBD1. The CDR3 is 15 residues long. CDR1 LGHNA and CDR2 YSLEER come from the germline V gene. The trim removed 0 bases at V and 8 bases at J, leaving 6 bases unmatched. CDR3 nucleotide sequence: TGCGCCAGCAGCCAAGAACGAGGGACAGGGGTAGGCTACACCTTC. It codes for CASSQERGTGVGYTF.

This sequence joins TRBV3-1 (or the pseudogene TRBV3-2) and TRBJ2-1, with 7 nucleotides matching TRBD1. The germline V gene has CDR1 LGHDT and CDR2 YNNKEL (reference sequence). The V and J ends lost 1 base and 7 bases, in that order; junction bases with no gene match: 13. CDR3 length equals 17 residues. CDR3 nucleotides: TGTGCCAGCAGCCAAGTCGGGAACAGGGGAAGATCTAATGAGCAGTTCTTC. Encoded protein: CASSQVGNRGRSNEQFF.

The rearrangement joins TRBV6-5 to TRBJ1-2; TRBD1 aligns across 9 bases. This CDR3 contains 15 residues. Germline lookup yields CDR1 MNHEY and CDR2 SVGAGI. V dropped 6 bases and J dropped 5; count of bases not matched to a gene: 10. CDR3 in amino acids: CASREGQGGRYGYTF. CDR3 sequence (DNA): TGTGCCAGCAGAGAGGGACAGGGAGGAAGGTATGGCTACACCTTC.

The chain couples TRBV19 to TRBJ2-7; D gene ambiguous. The CDR3 is 11 amino acids. V was pared by 3 bases and J by 3 bases, with 3 bases between. Germline CDR1 and CDR2: LNHDA and SQIVND (reference sequence). Here the CDR3 DNA reads TGTGCCAGTAGTATCGGCTACGAGCAGTACTTC. Translating it yields CASSIGYEQYF.

The chain is built from TRBV28 and TRBJ1-2, with 9 positions matching TRBD1. Germline V gives CDR1 MDHEN, CDR2 SYDVKM. V shed 6 bases and J 5 bases; nucleotides not matched to a gene: 4. This CDR3 spans 13 amino acids. The CDR3 reads CASRTGGAYGYTF. For the CDR3, the DNA is TGTGCCAGCAGAACAGGGGGCGCGTATGGCTACACCTTC.

The J gene is TRBJ2-1, the V gene TRBV10-3; 9 positions agree with TRBD2. The CDR3 loop spans 15 amino acids. V lost 4 bases to trimming and J lost 9 bases; unmatched junction nucleotides: 10. Germline-derived CDR1 and CDR2 are ENHRY and SYGVKD. The CDR3: CAISGGSGSGGEQFF. Here the CDR3 DNA reads TGTGCCATCAGTGGAGGTAGCGGGAGCGGAGGTGAGCAGTTCTTC.

V usage is TRBV6-5 and J usage is TRBJ1-6; a weak D match, TRBD1 (5 bases). V was pared by 7 bases and J by 6 bases, with 16 bases between. The germline CDR1 and CDR2 sequences are MNHEY and SVGAGI. CDR3 length: 15 residues. The DNA for the CDR3 is TGTGCCAGCACCACCCAGGGAACTGGTAATTCACCCCTCCACTTT. Translation gives CASTTQGTGNSPLHF.

The chain combines TRBV11-2 with TRBJ2-7, with 10 bases lining up with TRBD1. There are 13 residues in the CDR3. Germline loops: CDR1 SGHAT, CDR2 FQNNGV. V gave up 3 bases and J gave up 9 bases; unmatched junction bases: 5. CDR3 sequence (DNA): TGTGCCAGCAGCTTTTCGGACAGGGGGGGGCAGTACTTC. Its translation is CASSFSDRGGQYF.

In this sample, this clone turned up once. The gene calls are TRBV6-2 or TRBV6-3 and TRBJ1-6; 7 nucleotides agree with TRBD1. With 2 bases clipped from V and 3 bases from J, the junction kept 13 bases outside the gene matches. CDR3 length: 19 amino acids. In germline, CDR1 is MNHEY, CDR2 SVGEGT. In nucleotides, the CDR3 is TGTGCCAGCAGTTACGAACAGGGGAGGACACCTCTCTATAATTCACCCCTCCACTTT. It codes for CASSYEQGRTPLYNSPLHF.

The chain has TRBV5-4 and TRBJ2-2; 16 positions agree with TRBD2. The junction had 7 bases not matched to a gene; V was cut back by 4 bases and J by 10 bases. The CDR3 runs to 16 residues. Looked up from germline, CDR1 is SGHNT and CDR2 is YYREEE (reference sequence). The CDR3 sequence: CASSPGLAGGAPELFF. DNA of the CDR3: TGTGCCAGCAGCCCGGGACTAGCGGGGGGGGCCCCGGAGCTGTTTTTT.

This sequence joins TRBV2 and TRBJ2-1; D is perhaps TRBD2 (5 bases). Germline V gene sequence: CDR1 SNHLY, CDR2 FYNNEI. The CDR3 is 13 amino acids. The V gene lost 6 bases and the J gene lost 9 bases, with 15 bases spanning the gap. The CDR3 nucleotides read TGTGCCAGCAGCCCTGCGACTATAAGTGAGCAGTTCTTC. Translation gives CASSPATISEQFF. Looking up the rest from reference TRBV2 and TRBJ2-1 gives the full variable domain: EPEVTQTPSHQVTQMGQEVILRCVPISNHLYFYWYRQILGQKVEFLVSFYNNEISEKSEIFDDQFSVERPDGSNFTLKIRSTKLEDSAMYFCASSPATISEQFFGPGTRLTVL.

This sequence joins TRBV11-3 and TRBJ2-1; D possibly corresponds to TRBD2 (6 bases). This CDR3 is 14 amino acids long. CDR1 is SGHNT and CDR2 is YENEEA in the germline V gene. The germline V and J ends were trimmed by 0 bases and 7 bases, with 10 bases remaining between them. CDR3 in DNA: TGTGCCAGCAGCTTAGATCCCCGGGAGAATGAGCAGTTCTTC. Its protein is CASSLDPRENEQFF.

This rearrangement joins TRBV29-1 to TRBJ2-7, with TRBD1 matching 7 bases. The junction had 9 bases not matched to a gene; V was cut back by 3 bases and J by 4 bases. Germline CDR1 reads SQVTM; CDR2 reads ANQGSEA. CDR3 length: 14 amino acids. In DNA form, the CDR3 reads TGCAGCGTTGAGGCAAACAGGGGCGGGTACGAGCAGTACTTC. Residues: CSVEANRGGYEQYF.

J is TRBJ2-7 and V is TRBV18; the D gene is possibly TRBD1 (5 bases). The CDR3 has 14 residues. Trimming left V 6 bases short and J 0 bases short, with 12 bases between. Germline CDR1 reads KGHSH; CDR2 reads LQKENI. The CDR3 reads CASSYSGLSYEQYF. CDR3 DNA sequence: TGTGCCAGCTCCTATTCAGGGCTCTCCTACGAGCAGTACTTC.